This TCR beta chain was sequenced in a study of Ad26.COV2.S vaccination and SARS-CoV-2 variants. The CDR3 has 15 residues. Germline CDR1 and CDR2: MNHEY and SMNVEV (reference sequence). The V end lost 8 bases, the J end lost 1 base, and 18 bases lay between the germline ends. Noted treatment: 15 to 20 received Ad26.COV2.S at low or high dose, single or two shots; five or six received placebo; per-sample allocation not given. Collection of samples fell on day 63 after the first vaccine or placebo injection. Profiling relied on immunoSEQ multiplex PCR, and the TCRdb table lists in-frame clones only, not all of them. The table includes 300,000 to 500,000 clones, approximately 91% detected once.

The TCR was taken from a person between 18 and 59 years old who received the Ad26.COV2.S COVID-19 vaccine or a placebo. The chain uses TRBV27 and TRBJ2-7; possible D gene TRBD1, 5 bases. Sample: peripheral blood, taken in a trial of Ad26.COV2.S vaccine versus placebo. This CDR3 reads CASRGHGQGSYEQYF. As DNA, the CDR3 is TGTGCCAGCCGTGGCCACGGGCAGGGATCCTACGAGCAGTACTTC.